This T cell receptor beta chain emerged from a study of early T cells in non-severe SARS-CoV-2 infection. General study findings and limits: Private and CD4 specificities were missed by VDJdb matching, skewed to anti-spike CD8.

This clonotype was seen many times. Its specificity is unknown. The CDR3 runs to 16 residues. The germline V gene has CDR1 DFQATT and CDR2 SNEGSKA (reference sequence). V shed 6 bases, J shed 5 bases, and the junction held 13 bases outside the gene matches. Unique molecular identifiers (one per individual cDNA molecule) were attached. TCRdb redid the calling of the 5' RACE reads with MiXCR, one entry per CDR3 protein. The data hold 84,000 or so distinct CDR3 sequences, with 9% to 14% observed a single time. Sequenced material: whole blood. The sequence was obtained from an adult who was a healthcare worker with PCR-confirmed SARS-CoV-2 infection or an uninfected control (not recorded which). This sequence joins TRBV20-1 and TRBJ2-3; 11 positions match TRBD2. CDR3 sequence (DNA): TGCAGTGCCGCCAGCCTTAGCGGGAGGGCCGGAGATACGCAGTATTTT. As protein: CSAASLSGRAGDTQYF.